This T cell receptor beta chain was captured by sequencing in a study of T cell changes during pregnancy in multiple sclerosis. This table comes from immunoSEQ multiplex PCR, and its TCRdb copy is limited to in-frame clones, with some not included. The sample has just under 40,000 clones, about nine tenths seen once; the top ten hold around 0.5%. This clone appeared a single time. Per the germline V gene, CDR1 is SGHDN and CDR2 is FVKESK. With 2 bases clipped from V and 3 bases from J, the junction kept 5 bases outside the gene matches. The CDR3 is 15 amino acids. This TCR was recovered from a female donor in good health, enrolled as a control in a pregnancy study. The chain links TRBV14 to TRBJ2-7; TRBD1 matches at 9 bases. This sample comprised CD4+ T cells from peripheral blood mononuclear cells, obtained in the first trimester of pregnancy. In DNA, the CDR3 is TGTGCCAGCAGCCAACTGACAGGGGGATTCTACGAGCAGTACTTC. Amino acid sequence: CASSQLTGGFYEQYF.